The entry below describes one TCR beta chain. The data were obtained in a study of blood T cell repertoires in COVID-19. Overall study context: The samples span acute and convalescent COVID-19 from the United States, Italy and Spain. PBMCs, B-cell-depleted T cells, or T cells were the source of the cDNA or gDNA that made up the material.

The authors' processing: Counts of nucleated cells, estimated from reference gene primer amplification, were obtained. Repertoires were generated with immunoSEQ multiplex PCR, while TCRdb's copy carries only in-frame clones and drops some. That table supplies the V and J calls and clone size; D and trimming were determined from the DNA. The data contain about 100,000 clones, approximately 81% of them seen just once; the ten biggest clones take up about 4%. The sequenced sample was peripheral blood. The sequence was collected from a human donor in a cohort sampled during active COVID-19.

CDR3 in amino acids: CASSEAGGGQETQYF. The CDR3 coding sequence is TGTGCCAGCAGTGAAGCGGGGGGTGGGCAAGAGACCCAGTACTTC. The V and J genes are TRBV6-1 and TRBJ2-5, with D perhaps TRBD2 (6 bases). The CDR3 has 15 residues. V lost 0 bases, J lost 2 bases, and 10 bases lay in between. In germline, CDR1 is MNHNS, CDR2 SASEGT.